Detailed here is one T cell receptor (beta chain). Its antigen is as yet unknown. These data originate in a study of T cell repertoires in cytomegalovirus infection. Study as a whole: Epitope selection comprised recently identified HLA-C-restricted CMV epitopes and well-studied HLA-B-restricted CMV epitopes.

Study-level results: Clonotypes of TCR beta that were HLA-C-restricted and CMV-specific dominated the ex vivo response. Public TCR beta family frequency separated CMV-and-HLA carriers, including in an independent cohort.

TCRdb processed the reads anew with MiXCR; each CDR3 protein has one entry. The sample shows 450,000 to 550,000 distinct CDR3 sequences, approximately 46% of them seen only once. Germline V CDR1 and CDR2: LNHNV, YYDKDF (reference sequence). Trimming left V 0 bases short and J 4 bases short, with 9 bases between. The CDR3 has 14 residues. The material was cultured PBMCs, obtained from culture after CMV antigen stimulation. The receptor was derived from a human donor in good health (CMV status not recorded). Some clones in this sample may be carry-over from other donors' samples. The rearrangement uses TRBV15 and TRBJ1-1; tentatively, D is TRBD1 (5 bases). The CDR3 DNA reads TGTGCCACCAGCAGAGATAGGGGAAGCACTGAAGCTTTCTTT. Translated: CATSRDRGSTEAFF. Complete variable domain (other parts from reference TRBV15 and TRBJ1-1): DAMVIQNPRYQVTQFGKPVTLSCSQTLNHNVMYWYQQKSSQAPKLLFHYYDKDFNNEADTPDNFQSRRPNTSFCFLDIRSPGLGDTAMYLCATSRDRGSTEAFFGQGTRLTVV.